This T cell receptor (beta chain) was sequenced during a study of cytomegalovirus exposure and HLA in healthy donors. For this clone: Its antigen is currently unknown.

PCR involved 60 Vbeta and 13 Jbeta primers. Profiling relied on immunoSEQ multiplex PCR, and the TCRdb table lists in-frame clones only, not all of them. The table includes under 85,000 clones, 79% detected once. The study's findings and limits: For TCR beta chains, V- and J-gene trimming was later linked to a missense DCLRE1C variant.

This receptor was identified in a woman aged 40 to 50 in good health and CMV-seropositive. The sequenced material came from PBMCs.

In nucleotides, the CDR3 is TGTGCCACCAGCAGGGGGGGGGCGTGGAACACTGAAGCTTTCTTT. Protein: CATSRGGAWNTEAFF. The rearrangement uses TRBV15 and TRBJ1-1; the D gene is possibly TRBD1 (6 bases). The V and J ends lost 3 bases and 1 base respectively, with 12 bases between them. In germline, CDR1 is LNHNV, CDR2 YYDKDF (reference sequence). The CDR3 runs 15 residues.